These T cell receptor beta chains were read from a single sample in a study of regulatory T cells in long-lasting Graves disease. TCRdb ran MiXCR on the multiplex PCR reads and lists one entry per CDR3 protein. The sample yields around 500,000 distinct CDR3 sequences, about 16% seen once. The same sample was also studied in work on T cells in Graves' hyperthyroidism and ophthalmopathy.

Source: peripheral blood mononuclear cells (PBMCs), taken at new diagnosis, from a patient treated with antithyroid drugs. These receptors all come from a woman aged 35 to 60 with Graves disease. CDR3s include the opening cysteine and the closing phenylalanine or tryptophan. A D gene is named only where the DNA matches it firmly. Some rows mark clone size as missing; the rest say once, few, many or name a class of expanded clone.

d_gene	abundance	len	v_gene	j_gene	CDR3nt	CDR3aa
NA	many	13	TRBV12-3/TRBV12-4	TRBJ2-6	TGTGCCAGCATTATGTCCGGGGCCAACGTCCTGACTTTC	CASIMSGANVLTF
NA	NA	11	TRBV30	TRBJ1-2	TGTGCCTGGAGTGCGACCTTTGGCTACACCTTC	CAWSATFGYTF
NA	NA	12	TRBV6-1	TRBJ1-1	TGTGCCAGCACCACCGGGAGGACGGAAGCTTTCTTT	CASTTGRTEAFF
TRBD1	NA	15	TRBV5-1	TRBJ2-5	TGCGCCAGCAGCTTGGACTCGGGACAGCAAGAGACCCAGTACTTC	CASSLDSGQQETQYF
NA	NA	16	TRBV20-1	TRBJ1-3	TGCAGTGCTACCCCTGCGGGCCGGAGCTCTGGAAACACCATATATTTT	CSATPAGRSSGNTIYF
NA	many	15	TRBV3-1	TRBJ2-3	TGTGCCAGCAGGGCCGGGACTCAGAATGGTGATACGCAGTATTTT	CASRAGTQNGDTQYF
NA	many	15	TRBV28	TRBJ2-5	TGTGCCAGCAGTGACTTCGGGGGTATTGTAGAGACCCAGTACTTC	CASSDFGGIVETQYF
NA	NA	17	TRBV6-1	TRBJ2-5	TGTGCCAGCAGAATAAGGGGGGGCGGCCTTTCGGATGGGACCCAGTACTTC	CASRIRGGGLSDGTQYF
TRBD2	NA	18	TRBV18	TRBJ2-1	TGTGCCAGCTCACCACGGGGGACTAGCGGGGGGAATGGGAATGAGCAGTTCTTC	CASSPRGTSGGNGNEQFF
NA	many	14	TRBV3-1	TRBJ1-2	TGTGCCAGCAGCCAACACGGACAGAACTATGGCTACACCTTC	CASSQHGQNYGYTF